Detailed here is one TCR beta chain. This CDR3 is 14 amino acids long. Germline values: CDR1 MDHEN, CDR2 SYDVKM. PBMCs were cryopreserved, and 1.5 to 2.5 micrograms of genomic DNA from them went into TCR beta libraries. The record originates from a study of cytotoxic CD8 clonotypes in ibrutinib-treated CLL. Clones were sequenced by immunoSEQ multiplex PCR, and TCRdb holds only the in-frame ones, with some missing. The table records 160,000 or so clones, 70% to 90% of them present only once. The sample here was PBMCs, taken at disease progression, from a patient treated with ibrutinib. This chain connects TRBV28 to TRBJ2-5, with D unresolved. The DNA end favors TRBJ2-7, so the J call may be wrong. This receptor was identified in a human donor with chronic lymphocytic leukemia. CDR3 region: CASSLVHGSYEQYF. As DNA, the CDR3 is TGTGCCAGCAGTTTAGTGCACGGCTCCTACGAGCAGTACTTC.